One sample yielded the 18 T cell receptor beta chains listed below, sequenced in a study of blood T cell repertoires in COVID-19 (dated by TCRdb to 2020 to 2022). To prepare the library, the immunoSEQ multiplex PCR assay was applied. TCRdb mirrors the immuneACCESS table, restricted to in-frame sequences. Some clones are absent from its copies; in checked studies, under half trace to an unresolved V gene, and the reason for the others is unknown. In this sample the table shows about 180,000 clones, over 75% of which occur a single time. In total, the top ten clones hold approximately 18% of the sample. Sequencing was carried out using peripheral blood. The receptors shown here come from a person aged 65-85 years with COVID-19, enrolled during active disease.

The V call is TRBV6-5, the J call TRBJ2-7, with D unclear. With 7 bases removed from V and 6 bases from J, the gap between germline ends came to 16 bases. The germline V gene encodes CDR1 MNHEY and CDR2 SVGAGI. The length of the CDR3 is 13 residues. CDR3 DNA sequence: TGTGCCAGCAAGGTCGTTTGGCGGAGCGAGCAGTACTTC. It yields the protein CASKVVWRSEQYF.

V gene TRBV28 combines with J gene TRBJ2-7; no clear D gene. Germline-derived CDR1 and CDR2 are MDHEN and SYDVKM. The CDR3 totals 11 residues. The germline V and J ends were trimmed by 5 bases and 7 bases, with 9 bases remaining between them. The CDR3 region is CASSPHLEQYF. In nucleotides, the CDR3 is TGTGCCAGCAGTCCCCACTTGGAGCAGTACTTC.

The chain employs TRBV7-2 and TRBJ1-3; no clear D. The CDR3 sequence is 15 residues long. V was cut by 1 base and J by 3 bases, with 10 bases left in between. From germline, CDR1 is SGHTA and CDR2 FQGNSA. This CDR3 is CASSLGGGIGNTIYF. In DNA form, the CDR3 reads TGTGCCAGCAGCTTAGGAGGAGGTATTGGAAACACCATATATTTT.

The CDR3 DNA reads as TGCAGCGCGGTCCGGTTACCTTCCTACAATGAGCAGTTCTTC. Amino acids: CSAVRLPSYNEQFF. The chain couples TRBV29-1 to TRBJ2-1; D gene uncertain. V lost 7 bases to trimming and J lost 1 base, with 14 bases between them. Germline CDR1 and CDR2: SQVTM and ANQGSEA. The length of the CDR3 is 14 residues.

The chain is built from TRBV5-1 and TRBJ2-7; D remains unclear. V was pared by 6 bases and J by 5 bases, with 9 bases between. The germline V gene encodes CDR1 SGHRS and CDR2 YFSETQ. This CDR3 is built from 11 residues. CDR3 sequence (DNA): TGCGCCAGCAAGTCGGTGAACGAGCAGTACTTC. As protein: CASKSVNEQYF.

CDR3 nucleotide sequence: TGTGCCAGCAGCCTGGGACACCTGAACACTGAAGCTTTCTTT. It is translated as CASSLGHLNTEAFF. The J gene is TRBJ1-1, the V gene TRBV6-5; D may be TRBD1 (6 bases). From germline, CDR1 is MNHEY and CDR2 SVGAGI. Trimming took off 6 bases at V and 0 bases at J, with 11 bases between the two ends. This CDR3 is built from 14 residues.

This clone was recorded only once. CDR3 DNA sequence: TGTGCCAGCAGACCGCGAGGGAACACCGGGGAGCTGTTTTTT. Protein sequence: CASRPRGNTGELFF. This chain uses TRBV6-5 with TRBJ2-2; no clear D gene. From germline, CDR1 is MNHEY and CDR2 SVGAGI. Trimming pared 6 bases from V and 1 base from J, leaving 9 bases between. The CDR3 has 14 amino acids.

The chain joins TRBV28 to TRBJ1-6; D not resolved. Per germline, CDR1 MDHEN and CDR2 SYDVKM. The CDR3 is 13 amino acids. Trimming cost V 6 bases and J 9 bases, with 12 bases left between them. CDR3 DNA: TGTGCCAGCAGCCCATGGGAGGGTTCACCCCTCCACTTT. It codes for CASSPWEGSPLHF.

In DNA, the CDR3 is TGCGCCAGCAGCTCAGGGGACCAAGAGACCCAGTACTTC. The encoded protein is CASSSGDQETQYF. The chain carries TRBV5-1 and TRBJ2-5, with TRBD1 as a possible D gene (6 bases). The germline gives CDR1 SGHRS, CDR2 YFSETQ. This CDR3 is built from 13 residues. The germline V and J ends were trimmed by 3 bases and 0 bases, with 6 bases remaining between them.

The chain joins TRBV6-6 to TRBJ2-7; 10 bases match TRBD2. J was trimmed by 3 bases and V by 4 bases; bases with no gene match: 3. From germline, CDR1 is MNHNY and CDR2 SVGAGI (reference sequence). This CDR3 comprises 14 residues. The CDR3: CASSSGTSVYEQYF. CDR3 DNA sequence: TGTGCCAGCAGTTCCGGGACTAGCGTCTACGAGCAGTACTTC.

The gene calls are TRBV25-1 and TRBJ2-1, with a tentative D call TRBD1 (5 bases). This CDR3 is built from 14 residues. Germline values: CDR1 MGHDK, CDR2 SYGVNS. Trimming took 6 bases from V and 1 from J, leaving 10 bases between them. CDR3 coding DNA: TGTGCCAGCAGAGCCGACAGTTCCTACAATGAGCAGTTCTTC. It yields the protein CASRADSSYNEQFF.

The CDR3 nucleotides read TGTGCTAGTGGTTTGGGTCAGACTAGCACAGATACGCAGTATTTT. It encodes CASGLGQTSTDTQYF. The chain recombines TRBV12-5 with TRBJ2-3; D unresolved. The ends were cut back, 1 base at V and 0 bases at J, with 8 bases in the middle. The CDR3 length is 15 residues. CDR1 and CDR2 from the germline V gene are LGHNT and FRNRAP.

The chain employs TRBV7-2 and TRBJ1-6; TRBD1 agrees at 8 bases. The CDR3 covers 15 residues. Trimming removed 1 base from V and 9 bases from J; junction bases left unmatched: 5. Germline-derived CDR1 and CDR2 are SGHTA and FQGNSA. Written as DNA, the CDR3 is TGTGCCAGCAGCTTAGTACGGGGGACAGGTTCACCCCTCCACTTT. Its translation is CASSLVRGTGSPLHF.

The rearrangement links TRBV4-1 to TRBJ2-7, with D maybe TRBD1 (5 bases). The V and J ends lost 0 bases and 4 bases respectively, with 13 bases between them. Germline V gene lookup returns CDR1 MGHRA and CDR2 YSYEKL. This CDR3 contains 15 residues. CDR3 in amino acids: CASSQDSQGRYEQYF. The CDR3 DNA reads as TGCGCCAGCAGCCAAGATTCGCAGGGTCGGTACGAGCAGTACTTC.

V usage is TRBV7-3 and J usage is TRBJ2-5, with D hard to call. The V end was cut by 2 bases, the J end by 5 bases, with 12 bases between. The length of the CDR3 is 14 residues. CDR1 SGHTA and CDR2 FQGTGA come from the germline V gene. CDR3 nucleotide sequence: TGTGCCAGCAGCTTACTCGGCGGTGGGGAGACCCAGTACTTC. Amino acids: CASSLLGGGETQYF.

The genes are TRBV29-1 and TRBJ2-1; 9 nucleotides align to TRBD1. The junction had 9 bases not matched to a gene; V was cut back by 3 bases and J by 6 bases. Germline assignment: CDR1 SQVTM and CDR2 ANQGSEA. CDR3 length: 15 amino acids. Here the CDR3 DNA reads TGCAGCGTTGACGGGGCCGGGACAGGGCTCAATGAGCAGTTCTTC. It translates to CSVDGAGTGLNEQFF.

This clone came up many times. The CDR3 spells CASSPEDGTGTYEQYF. CDR3 coding DNA: TGCGCCAGCAGCCCGGAGGACGGGACAGGGACCTACGAGCAGTACTTC. This chain links TRBV5-1 with TRBJ2-7; TRBD1 agrees at 9 bases. With 4 bases clipped from V and 2 bases from J, the junction kept 10 bases outside the gene matches. Germline V gene sequence: CDR1 SGHRS, CDR2 YFSETQ. The CDR3 is made up of 16 amino acids.

The rearrangement joins TRBV10-1 to TRBJ1-2, with D perhaps matching TRBD1 (6 bases). Per the germline V gene, CDR1 is WNHNN and CDR2 is SYGVQD (reference sequence). The CDR3 totals 14 residues. Trimming removed 6 bases at V and 2 bases at J, with 13 bases between. Here the CDR3 reads CASSAGEGNYGYTF. CDR3 nucleotide sequence: TGCGCCAGCAGCGCAGGGGAGGGAAACTATGGCTACACCTTC.